The 29 T cell receptor beta chains below were found in one sample sequenced in a study of T cell repertoires in cytomegalovirus infection. Which antigens these TCRs recognize remains unknown. MiXCR, applied by TCRdb to the reads, yields one record per CDR3 protein. The profile covers some 800,000 distinct CDR3 sequences, with just under 30% appearing a single time and around 12% taken by the ten largest. The sequences come from cultured CD8+ T cells from PBMCs, collected from culture after CMV antigen stimulation. These receptors were obtained from a human donor in good health (CMV status not recorded). Some clones in this sample may be carry-over from other donors' samples.

This clonotype has a handful of counts. CDR3 DNA: TGCAGTGCTAGAGATCTGGCTGGCACTACCTACGAGCAGTACTTC. This translates into CSARDLAGTTYEQYF. The chain uses TRBV20-1 and TRBJ2-7, with D hard to call. Between the trimmed V and J ends, which lost 0 bases and 2 bases, there was a span of 14 bases. The CDR3 spans 15 residues. Germline CDR1 DFQATT, CDR2 SNEGSKA (reference sequence).

V usage is TRBV10-3 and J usage is TRBJ1-4, with D possibly TRBD1 on 5 matching bases. Germline CDR1 is ENHRY and CDR2 is SYGVKD. This CDR3 is 12 amino acids long. V shed 7 bases and J shed 8 bases, with 11 bases lying between them. The CDR3 nucleotides read TGTGCCATCATGGGGGGGGACGAAAAACTGTTTTTT. As protein: CAIMGGDEKLFF.

This clonotype was counted only a few times. The chain is built from TRBV5-4 and TRBJ2-1; maybe TRBD1 (6 bases). CDR3 length: 15 residues. V dropped 1 base and J dropped 4 bases, with 12 bases sitting between them. Germline CDR1 SGHNT, CDR2 YYREEE (reference sequence). The CDR3 DNA follows: TGTGCCAGCAGCTTGAGGGGACACCGATACAATGAGCAGTTCTTC. Protein: CASSLRGHRYNEQFF.

The J gene is TRBJ1-1, the V gene TRBV9; D gene unclear. Germline V gives CDR1 SGDLS, CDR2 YYNGEE. The CDR3 sequence is 12 residues long. V was trimmed by 6 bases and J by 5 bases, leaving 11 bases between them. The CDR3 DNA reads TGTGCCAGCAACCGGATGGGGACTGAAGCTTTCTTT. Translated: CASNRMGTEAFF.

In this sample, this clonotype turned up a few times. The V call is TRBV27, the J call TRBJ2-1; weak D call: TRBD2 (6 bases). The CDR3 runs to 15 residues. V was clipped by 5 bases and J by 2 bases, with 13 bases between them. CDR1 is MNHEY and CDR2 is SMNVEV in the germline V gene (reference sequence). This CDR3 is CASSPLGGAYNEQFF. The CDR3 region has the DNA TGTGCCAGCAGTCCCCTCGGGGGAGCCTACAATGAGCAGTTCTTC.

The rearrangement links TRBV15 to TRBJ1-2; the D gene is possibly TRBD1 (5 bases). Between the trimmed V and J ends, which lost 1 base and 0 bases, there was a span of 12 bases. This CDR3 is 16 amino acids long. The germline CDR1 and CDR2 sequences are LNHNV and YYDKDF (reference sequence). CDR3 bases: TGTGCCACCAGCAGAGGATATGACAGTCCTAACTATGGCTACACCTTC. Translated, it gives CATSRGYDSPNYGYTF.

CDR3 nucleotide sequence: TGCAGCGTTGGACAGGCCGGCCGATTGAACACTGAAGCTTTCTTT. This sequence encodes CSVGQAGRLNTEAFF. V and J are TRBV29-1 and TRBJ1-1, with D maybe TRBD1 (6 bases). CDR3 length: 15 residues. Germline values: CDR1 SQVTM, CDR2 ANQGSEA. V was clipped by 4 bases and J by 0 bases, with 15 bases between them.

The chain is built from TRBV2 and TRBJ1-2; the D gene is possibly TRBD1 (6 bases). From germline, CDR1 is SNHLY and CDR2 FYNNEI. With 9 bases removed from V and 6 bases from J, the gap between germline ends came to 17 bases. This CDR3 contains 13 residues. This CDR3 is CASWAARGHGYTF. As DNA, the CDR3 is TGTGCCAGTTGGGCGGCCAGGGGCCATGGCTACACCTTC.

This clonotype came up a few times. The V call is TRBV4-2, the J call TRBJ2-1; 7 bases fit TRBD2. Germline V CDR1 and CDR2: LGHNA, YNFKEQ. V lost 3 bases, J lost 8 bases, and 7 bases stayed unmatched. CDR3 length: 14 residues. The CDR3 region has the DNA TGTGCCAGCAGCCAGGGGCTAGCGGTCGATGAGCAGTTCTTC. This sequence encodes CASSQGLAVDEQFF.

The rearrangement uses TRBV29-1 and TRBJ1-2, with D maybe TRBD1 (6 bases). Trimming took 2 bases from V and 1 from J, leaving 8 bases between them. Per the germline V gene, CDR1 is SQVTM and CDR2 is ANQGSEA. CDR3 length: 13 residues. CDR3 sequence reads: CSVENRDNYGYTF. The CDR3 region has the DNA TGCAGCGTTGAAAACAGGGATAACTATGGCTACACCTTC.

The table lists this clonotype with a count of one. J is TRBJ2-4 and V is TRBV19; weak D call: TRBD2 (5 bases). Per the germline V gene, CDR1 is LNHDA and CDR2 is SQIVND (reference sequence). CDR3 length: 13 amino acids. Trimming removed 1 base at V and 9 bases at J, with 10 bases between. This CDR3 reads CASSIGSRGIQYF. DNA of the CDR3: TGTGCCAGTAGTATAGGGTCCCGGGGCATTCAGTACTTC. Based on the CDR3 plus reference TRBV19 and TRBJ2-4, the full variable domain is DGGITQSPKYLFRKEGQNVTLSCEQNLNHDAMYWYRQDPGQGLRLIYYSQIVNDFQKGDIAEGYSVSREKKESFPLTVTSAQKNPTAFYLCASSIGSRGIQYFGAGTRLSVL.

There are a few counts of this clonotype. J is TRBJ1-4 and V is TRBV27; possible D gene TRBD1, 6 bases. The V and J ends lost 6 bases and 0 bases respectively, with 14 bases between them. Looked up from germline, CDR1 is MNHEY and CDR2 is SMNVEV (reference sequence). The CDR3 runs 16 residues. Here the CDR3 DNA reads TGTGCCAGCAGCCAGGAAGGGGGAGCAACTAATGAAAAACTGTTTTTT. It codes for CASSQEGGATNEKLFF.

This sequence joins TRBV15 and TRBJ1-1; no clear D gene. Germline CDR1 LNHNV, CDR2 YYDKDF (reference sequence). The CDR3 spans 13 residues. V lost 0 bases, J lost 10 bases, and 12 bases lay in between. The CDR3 loop is CATSRDLSRGAFF. The CDR3 DNA follows: TGTGCCACCAGCAGAGATCTTTCCAGAGGAGCTTTCTTT.

This clonotype was seen more than once but under ten times. The chain joins TRBV5-5 to TRBJ1-2; 9 bases are a match to TRBD1. CDR1 is SGHKS, CDR2 YYEKEE, per germline (reference sequence). The CDR3 is made up of 16 amino acids. V was pared by 3 bases and J by 0 bases, with 6 bases of the junction left unmatched. DNA for the CDR3: TGTGCCAGCAGCTATGAGACAGGGGGAGCTAACTATGGCTACACCTTC. Its translation: CASSYETGGANYGYTF.

This clonotype turned up a few times. The chain is built from TRBV6-5 and TRBJ1-5; 7 bases line up with TRBD1. This CDR3 spans 14 amino acids. In germline, CDR1 is MNHEY, CDR2 SVGAGI. Trimming removed 5 bases from V and 3 bases from J; junction bases left unmatched: 4. This CDR3 reads CASSNTGDNQPQHF. The CDR3 DNA reads TGTGCCAGCAGTAATACAGGGGACAATCAGCCCCAGCATTTT.

The V call is TRBV9, the J call TRBJ2-5; D might be TRBD1 or TRBD2, each matching 5 bases. The CDR3 loop spans 16 amino acids. V was cut by 2 bases and J by 1 base, with 15 bases left in between. Germline-derived CDR1 and CDR2 are SGDLS and YYNGEE. In nucleotides, the CDR3 is TGTGCCAGCAGCGTCTCTTCAGGGAGACCCCAAGAGACCCAGTACTTC. This gives the protein CASSVSSGRPQETQYF.

V and J are TRBV27 and TRBJ1-1; D uncertain. CDR3 length: 12 amino acids. The germline CDR1 and CDR2 sequences are MNHEY and SMNVEV (reference sequence). Between the trimmed V and J ends, which lost 5 bases and 8 bases, there was a span of 12 bases. CDR3 residues: CASSQRKSEAFF. The CDR3 DNA sequence: TGTGCCAGCAGTCAAAGGAAGAGCGAAGCTTTCTTT.

This clonotype was counted many times. This chain links TRBV7-6 with TRBJ1-1; no definite D call. The CDR3 sequence is 13 residues long. Germline V CDR1 and CDR2: SGHVS, FNYEAQ. The V end lost 7 bases, the J end lost 0 bases, and 9 bases lay between the germline ends. CDR3 protein: CASMPGVNTEAFF. In DNA form, the CDR3 reads TGTGCCAGCATGCCAGGCGTGAACACTGAAGCTTTCTTT.

The rearrangement links TRBV27 to TRBJ1-1; TRBD1 is a possible D gene (6 bases). The CDR3 covers 12 residues. V was clipped by 11 bases and J by 7 bases, with 17 bases between them. CDR1 and CDR2 from the germline V gene are MNHEY and SMNVEV (reference sequence). The CDR3 protein is CASRGGGNEAFF. For the CDR3, the DNA is TGTGCCTCAAGGGGAGGGGGGAATGAAGCTTTCTTT.

The rearrangement joins TRBV3-1 to TRBJ2-7; weak D call: TRBD1 (5 bases). Trimming took off 0 bases at V and 6 bases at J, with 15 bases between the two ends. CDR3 length: 15 amino acids. Germline V gene lookup returns CDR1 LGHDT and CDR2 YNNKEL (reference sequence). The chain's CDR3 is CASSQDRGWGVEQYF. The CDR3 coding sequence is TGTGCCAGCAGCCAAGATAGGGGATGGGGTGTCGAGCAGTACTTC.

The chain employs TRBV6-4 and TRBJ2-3; the D gene is possibly TRBD2 (5 bases). CDR1 and CDR2 (germline): MRHNA, SNTAGT. The CDR3 is 14 residues long. Trimming removed 6 bases from V and 2 bases from J, with 12 bases in between. The CDR3: CASRSGSLTDTQYF. The CDR3 DNA reads as TGTGCCAGCAGATCGGGGAGCCTCACAGATACGCAGTATTTT.

This clonotype came up a few times. This chain connects TRBV15 to TRBJ1-6; 9 bases are a match to TRBD1. V shed 3 bases, J shed 12 bases, and the junction held 6 bases outside the gene matches. The CDR3 runs 14 residues. Germline loops: CDR1 LNHNV, CDR2 YYDKDF (reference sequence). The CDR3 protein is CATSSVGTGKPLHF. DNA of the CDR3: TGTGCCACCAGCAGCGTAGGGACAGGGAAACCCCTCCACTTT.

V and J are TRBV20-1 and TRBJ2-1, with 9 bases matching TRBD2. Trimming cost V 2 bases and J 7 bases; bases outside gene matches: 3. The germline V gene encodes CDR1 DFQATT and CDR2 SNEGSKA (reference sequence). The CDR3 is made up of 13 amino acids. The CDR3 loop reads CSARRRGGNEQFF. DNA of the CDR3: TGCAGTGCTAGACGGCGGGGGGGGAATGAGCAGTTCTTC.

V usage is TRBV5-1 and J usage is TRBJ2-1; perhaps D is TRBD1 or TRBD2 (6 bases each). Trimming left V 2 bases short and J 5 bases short, with 14 bases between. The CDR3 contains 15 residues. From germline, CDR1 is SGHRS and CDR2 YFSETQ. The CDR3 spells CASSLSGANHNEQFF. CDR3 DNA sequence: TGCGCCAGCAGCTTATCGGGGGCCAACCACAATGAGCAGTTCTTC.

This clonotype showed up just a few times. The chain is built from TRBV2 and TRBJ2-5; TRBD2 agrees at 15 bases. The CDR3 runs 16 residues. J gave up 1 base and V 8 bases, and 5 bases lay outside the gene matches. Germline V gene data show CDR1 as SNHLY and CDR2 as FYNNEI. DNA for the CDR3: TGTGCCAGCGGGGGACTAGCGGGGGGATTCCAAGAGACCCAGTACTTC. It is translated as CASGGLAGGFQETQYF.

The J gene is TRBJ2-7, the V gene TRBV6-2 or TRBV6-3; TRBD1 matches at 7 bases. The CDR3 has 17 amino acids. Trimming cost V 5 bases and J 3 bases; bases outside gene matches: 16. The germline gives CDR1 MNHEY, CDR2 SVGEGT. This chain's CDR3 is CASSPGQDFEVLYEQYV. CDR3 DNA: TGTGCCAGCAGTCCAGGACAGGACTTTGAGGTACTCTACGAGCAGTACGTC.

The chain is built from TRBV7-9 and TRBJ2-1, with 8 bases fitting TRBD1. Unmatched junction bases numbered 14, after V lost 2 bases and J lost 5 bases. Germline assignment: CDR1 SEHNR and CDR2 FQNEAQ (reference sequence). CDR3 length equals 18 residues. The CDR3, as DNA: TGTGCCAGCAGCTTAACGGGTCCGCCGGGACAGGTAGACAATGAGCAGTTCTTC. This gives the protein CASSLTGPPGQVDNEQFF.

This sequence joins TRBV27 and TRBJ2-2; a weak D match, TRBD1 (5 bases). Trimming took off 7 bases at V and 5 bases at J, with 17 bases between the two ends. Germline CDR1 reads MNHEY; CDR2 reads SMNVEV (reference sequence). The CDR3 loop spans 15 amino acids. CDR3 in DNA: TGTGCCAGCATCCGTGGCAGGGTGGGGACCGGGGAGCTGTTTTTT. It specifies CASIRGRVGTGELFF.

This clonotype occurred a few times. The chain employs TRBV4-3 and TRBJ1-1, with D unclear. The CDR3 contains 13 residues. V gave up 0 bases and J gave up 5 bases, with 7 bases separating them. Per the germline V gene, CDR1 is LGHNA and CDR2 is YSLEER. The CDR3 sequence: CASSQDLHTEAFF. The CDR3, as DNA: TGCGCCAGCAGCCAAGATCTCCATACTGAAGCTTTCTTT.